These 22 T cell receptor beta chains were all obtained from the same sample, sequenced in a study of human T cells and chemical hapten exposure. MiXCR, applied by TCRdb to the RACE reads, yields one record per CDR3 protein. The data contain a few hundred thousand distinct CDR3 sequences, approximately 5.8% of them singletons. The time point denotes: pre-sensitization, week 0. As for treatment: therapeutic diphenylcyclopropenone sensitization with weekly scalp DPC. Sequenced here: whole blood, sampled in connection with sensitization to the hapten diphenylcyclopropenone (DPC). The receptor source for this set is a young woman with alopecia areata. Some clones in this sample may be carry-over from other donors' samples.

This clonotype was counted only a few times. The chain employs TRBV28 and TRBJ2-7; the D gene is possibly TRBD1 (6 bases). Germline V CDR1 and CDR2: MDHEN, SYDVKM. The V end lost 4 bases, the J end lost 6 bases, and 7 bases lay between the germline ends. This CDR3 is 11 amino acids long. CDR3 bases: TGTGCCAGCAGTTACAGGGCCGAGCAGTACTTC. Encoded protein: CASSYRAEQYF.

The chain employs TRBV28 and TRBJ1-5, with D perhaps matching TRBD1 (6 bases). Germline CDR1 reads MDHEN; CDR2 reads SYDVKM. CDR3 length: 16 residues. Trimming pared 5 bases from V and 0 bases from J, leaving 14 bases between. The CDR3 DNA is TGTGCCAGCAGTCCTTCAGGGGTCTATAGCAATCAGCCCCAGCATTTT. It codes for CASSPSGVYSNQPQHF.

This clonotype came up once. At one of its ends the junction is not consistent with the germline gene, which may arise from a read error. V gene TRBV4-2 combines with J gene TRBJ2-1, with D perhaps assigned TRBD1 or TRBD2 (5 bases each). Germline CDR1 is LGHNA and CDR2 is YNFKEQ. The CDR3 has 16 residues. Written as DNA, the CDR3 is TGTGCCAGCAGCCAAGGCGTGGGGGACCGACTTAATGAGCAGTTATTC. Translation: CASSQGVGDRLNEQLF.

The J gene is TRBJ1-1, the V gene TRBV7-3; no reliable D call. The CDR3 runs to 15 residues. Trimming pared 0 bases from V and 7 bases from J, leaving 15 bases between. From germline, CDR1 is SGHTA and CDR2 FQGTGA. The CDR3, as DNA: TGTGCCAGCAGCTTAACCGGGTGGACGGGGAGTGAAGCTTTCTTT. Amino acids: CASSLTGWTGSEAFF.

In its sample, this clonotype was seen a few times. This chain links TRBV2 with TRBJ2-2; 8 bases are a match to TRBD1. Losses at the gene ends were 6 bases for V and 6 bases for J; bases not matched to a gene: 3. Germline V gene sequence: CDR1 SNHLY, CDR2 FYNNEI. The length of the CDR3 is 13 residues. CDR3 nucleotides: TGTGCCAGCAGGCAGGGGGCGGCCGGGGAGCTGTTTTTT. Amino acids: CASRQGAAGELFF.

This clonotype was counted a few times. The CDR3 loop reads CASGSDYADTQYF. The CDR3 DNA sequence: TGTGCTAGTGGATCCGACTACGCAGATACGCAGTATTTT. This chain links TRBV12-5 with TRBJ2-3, with a weak D call TRBD2 (5 bases). Germline CDR1 and CDR2: LGHNT and FRNRAP. This CDR3 is 13 amino acids long. With 6 bases removed from V and 4 bases from J, the gap between germline ends came to 11 bases.

This clonotype came up many times. The chain couples TRBV7-9 to TRBJ1-6; D remains ambiguous. The CDR3 loop spans 14 amino acids. Trimming shortened V by 5 bases and J by 2 bases, and 7 bases separated the two germline ends. CDR1 and CDR2 (germline): SEHNR, FQNEAQ (reference sequence). This CDR3 reads CASSVQAYNSPLHF. The CDR3, as DNA: TGTGCCAGCAGCGTACAAGCCTATAATTCACCCCTCCACTTT.

This clonotype was observed at least ten times. The V call is TRBV3-1, the J call TRBJ1-6; D might be TRBD1 (5 bases). Germline CDR1 LGHDT, CDR2 YNNKEL (reference sequence). V shed 4 bases and J shed 8 bases, with 12 bases lying between them. This CDR3 contains 14 residues. The CDR3, as DNA: TGTGCCAGCAGCCGGGCTGGGGGGGATTCACCCCTCCACTTT. It yields the protein CASSRAGGDSPLHF.

The chain combines TRBV11-1 with TRBJ1-1; perhaps TRBD1 as D (5 bases). The CDR3 covers 14 residues. V was cut by 5 bases and J by 4 bases, with 14 bases left in between. Germline CDR1 reads SGHAT; CDR2 reads FQDESV (reference sequence). The DNA of the CDR3 is TGTGCCAGCAGCCCCACAGGAGTGAGCACTGAAGCTTTCTTT. Its translation: CASSPTGVSTEAFF. Supplemented by reference TRBV11-1 and TRBJ1-1, the full variable domain reads EAEVAQSPRYKITEKSQAVAFWCDPISGHATLYWYRQILGQGPELLVQFQDESVVDDSQLPKDRFSAERLKGVDSTLKIQPAELGDSAMYLCASSPTGVSTEAFFGQGTRLTVV.

The chain uses TRBV4-3 and TRBJ2-3; 9 positions match TRBD2. V was pared by 4 bases and J by 2 bases, with 10 bases of the junction left unmatched. The CDR3 spans 17 residues. Germline loops: CDR1 LGHNA, CDR2 YSLEER. CDR3 residues: CASSPGPSGGPTDTQYF. CDR3 coding DNA: TGCGCCAGCAGCCCGGGGCCAAGCGGGGGGCCCACAGATACGCAGTATTTT.

The chain employs TRBV10-3 and TRBJ2-6; D is perhaps TRBD2 (6 bases). The CDR3 sequence is 17 residues long. V lost 7 bases and J 2 bases, leaving 18 bases between the germline ends. Germline lookup yields CDR1 ENHRY and CDR2 SYGVKD. The CDR3 sequence: CAIKGQGGGPGANVLTF. The CDR3 nucleotides are TGTGCCATCAAGGGCCAGGGAGGTGGGCCTGGGGCCAACGTCCTGACTTTC.

This clonotype appeared many times. The gene calls are TRBV5-1 and TRBJ2-5; D unclear. Germline V lookup: CDR1 SGHRS, CDR2 YFSETQ. V lost 0 bases and J lost 5, with 11 bases in between. This CDR3 is built from 14 residues. The CDR3 reads CASSLATNLETQYF. CDR3 bases: TGCGCCAGCAGCTTGGCTACAAATCTGGAGACCCAGTACTTC.

The table lists this clonotype with many counts. V and J are TRBV3-1 and TRBJ2-1; tentatively, D is TRBD2 (5 bases). The germline CDR1 and CDR2 sequences are LGHDT and YNNKEL (reference sequence). The V end lost 4 bases, the J end lost 9 bases, and 10 bases lay between the germline ends. This CDR3 has 12 residues. The CDR3 coding sequence is TGTGCCAGCAGCCCCGAAGAGGGTGAGCAGTTCTTC. Protein product: CASSPEEGEQFF.

This chain links TRBV28 with TRBJ2-3; 8 bases fit TRBD2. V was pared by 5 bases and J by 2 bases, with 6 bases of the junction left unmatched. The CDR3 has 15 amino acids. Germline CDR1 MDHEN, CDR2 SYDVKM. The CDR3 region is CASSPSGGITDTQYF. DNA of the CDR3: TGTGCCAGCAGTCCCAGCGGGGGAATCACAGATACGCAGTATTTT. The full variable domain, in which reference TRBV28 and TRBJ2-3 provide the parts outside the CDR3, is DVKVTQSSRYLVKRTGEKVFLECVQDMDHENMFWYRQDPGLGLRLIYFSYDVKMKEKGDIPEGYSVSREKKERFSLILESASTNQTSMYLCASSPSGGITDTQYFGPGTRLTVL.

This clonotype was observed a few times. The chain has TRBV24-1 and TRBJ1-6; a weak D match, TRBD1 (5 bases). This CDR3 has 19 amino acids. Looked up from germline, CDR1 is KGHDR and CDR2 is SFDVKD. Between the trimmed V and J ends, which lost 7 bases and 0 bases, there was a span of 21 bases. In nucleotides, the CDR3 is TGTGCCACCAGCGAAACCGGGACGCAGGGCAGCTCCTATAATTCACCCCTCCACTTT. Translation gives CATSETGTQGSSYNSPLHF.

This clonotype has just a few counts. CDR3 DNA: TGTGCCAGCAGTTTAGGGCAGGGGGCAATCTATGGCTACACCTTC. It translates to CASSLGQGAIYGYTF. The V and J genes are TRBV12-3 or TRBV12-4 and TRBJ1-2; 8 bases are shared with TRBD1. CDR3 length: 15 amino acids. V was clipped by 1 base and J by 4 bases; unmatched bases: 5.

Only a few counts were recorded for this clonotype. The chain uses TRBV7-8 and TRBJ2-5; the match to TRBD2 covers 10 bases. CDR1 and CDR2 from the germline V gene are SGHVS and FQNEAQ. This CDR3 spans 15 amino acids. Trimming cost V 5 bases and J 4 bases; bases outside gene matches: 7. In DNA, the CDR3 is TGTGCCAGCAGCAACTCAAGGACTAGCGGAGAGACCCAGTACTTC. Protein sequence: CASSNSRTSGETQYF.

This clonotype was recorded many times. The J gene is TRBJ1-1, the V gene TRBV6-1, with D tentatively TRBD1 (5 bases). Germline loops: CDR1 MNHNS, CDR2 SASEGT. CDR3 length: 13 residues. Trimming pared 2 bases from V and 3 bases from J, leaving 7 bases between. The CDR3 protein is CASSEKGDTEAFF. The CDR3 DNA reads as TGTGCCAGCAGTGAAAAAGGGGACACTGAAGCTTTCTTT.

In its sample, this clonotype was seen a few times. The CDR3 here is CASSQEYGQGVNEAFF. As DNA, the CDR3 is TGCGCCAGCAGCCAAGAGTACGGACAGGGGGTTAATGAAGCTTTCTTT. The chain employs TRBV4-3 and TRBJ1-1; 10 bases map to TRBD1. CDR3 length: 16 amino acids. Per the germline V gene, CDR1 is LGHNA and CDR2 is YSLEER. J lost 7 bases, V lost 0 bases, and 8 bases had no gene match.

This clonotype was seen a handful of times. V and J are TRBV10-3 and TRBJ1-1, with a tentative D call TRBD1 (5 bases). The CDR3 extends over 13 amino acids. V lost 3 bases and J lost 1, with 6 bases in between. The V gene's germline CDR1 is ENHRY and CDR2 SYGVKD. Here the CDR3 DNA reads TGTGCCATCAGTGAAAGGGGGAACACTGAAGCTTTCTTT. Translated: CAISERGNTEAFF.

This clonotype was recorded many times. V gene TRBV18 combines with J gene TRBJ1-2; tentatively, D is TRBD1 (6 bases). Germline-derived CDR1 and CDR2 are KGHSH and LQKENI. CDR3 length: 15 amino acids. V shed 0 bases and J shed 4 bases, with 12 bases lying between them. The CDR3 sequence: CASSPPSGAGYGYTF. The CDR3 nucleotides read TGTGCCAGCTCACCACCGTCAGGGGCTGGCTATGGCTACACCTTC.

The rearrangement uses TRBV12-3 or TRBV12-4 and TRBJ1-2; D not resolved. V lost 6 bases to trimming and J lost 7 bases, with 12 bases between them. CDR3 length equals 12 residues. CDR3 coding DNA: TGTGCCAGCAGCCCGGTCATGACTGGCTACACCTTC. Encoded protein: CASSPVMTGYTF.